The text below deals with one TCR beta chain. The antigen remains undetermined. Amplified regions were TCR beta CDR3 sequences from RNA transcripts. The HTBI set primed first-round TCR CDR3 RT-PCR. TCRdb processed the multiplex PCR reads anew with MiXCR; each CDR3 protein has one entry. The sample has around 700,000 distinct CDR3 sequences; approximately 36% are singletons. This entry is derived from a study of T cells in Graves' hyperthyroidism and ophthalmopathy. Overall study: Sampling of peripheral blood happened at initial diagnosis, prior to any treatment. Study-wide findings and caveats: The model identified upcoming ophthalmopathy a median 6.5 months ahead of onset.

No ophthalmopathy progression within 18 months constituted stable Graves' hyperthyroidism. Fresh 10 ml peripheral blood yielded PBMCs. The sample was blood. The receptor was derived from a woman in her thirties or forties with Graves' hyperthyroidism.

The CDR3 loop is CSVGAGLSNQPQHF. In DNA, the CDR3 is TGCAGCGTTGGGGCAGGCCTTAGCAATCAGCCCCAGCATTTT. The V call is TRBV29-1, the J call TRBJ1-5, with D uncertain. Germline assignment: CDR1 SQVTM and CDR2 ANQGSEA. The ends were cut back, 4 bases at V and 0 bases at J, with 10 bases in the middle. This CDR3 contains 14 residues.